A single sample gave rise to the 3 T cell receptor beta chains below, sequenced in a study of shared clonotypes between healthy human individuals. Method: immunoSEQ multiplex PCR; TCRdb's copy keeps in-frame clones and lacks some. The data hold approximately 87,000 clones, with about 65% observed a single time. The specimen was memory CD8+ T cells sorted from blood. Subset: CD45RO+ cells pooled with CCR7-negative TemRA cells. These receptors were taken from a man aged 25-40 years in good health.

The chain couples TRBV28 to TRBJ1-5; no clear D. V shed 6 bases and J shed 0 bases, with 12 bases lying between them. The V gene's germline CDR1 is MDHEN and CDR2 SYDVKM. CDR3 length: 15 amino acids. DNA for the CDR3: TGTGCCAGCAGCCTGACCTGGGTTAGCAATCAGCCCCAGCATTTT. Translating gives CASSLTWVSNQPQHF.

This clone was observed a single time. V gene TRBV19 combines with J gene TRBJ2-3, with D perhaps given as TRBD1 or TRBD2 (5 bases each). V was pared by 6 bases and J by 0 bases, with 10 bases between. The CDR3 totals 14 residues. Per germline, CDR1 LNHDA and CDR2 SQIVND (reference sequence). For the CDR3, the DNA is TGTGCCAGTAGCACCTGGGACAGCACAGATACGCAGTATTTT. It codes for CASSTWDSTDTQYF.

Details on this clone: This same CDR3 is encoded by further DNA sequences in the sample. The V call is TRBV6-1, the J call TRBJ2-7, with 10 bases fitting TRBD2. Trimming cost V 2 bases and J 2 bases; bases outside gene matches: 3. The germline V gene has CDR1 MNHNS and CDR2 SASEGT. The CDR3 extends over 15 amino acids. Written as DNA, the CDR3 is TGTGCCAGCAGTGAACGACTAGCGGGCGCCTACGAGCAGTACTTC. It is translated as CASSERLAGAYEQYF.